This T cell receptor beta chain was captured by sequencing in a study of T cell responses to AZD1222 COVID-19 vaccine. V dropped 5 bases and J dropped 2 bases, with 12 bases sitting between them. From germline, CDR1 is MNHEY and CDR2 SVGAGI. CDR3 length equals 14 residues. Data came from immunoSEQ multiplex PCR; TCRdb stores just in-frame clones and leaves some out. The sample lists some 110,000 clones, about 89% occurring once. This sequence was found in an adult who received the AZD1222 COVID-19 vaccine. The specimen comprised peripheral blood, sampled 28 days after the second AZD1222 dose. This chain uses TRBV6-5 with TRBJ1-2; no clear D. The CDR3 region has the DNA TGTGCCAGCAGTCGCATTCGAGGCAACTATGGCTACACCTTC. Translated: CASSRIRGNYGYTF.